Listed below are T cell receptor beta chains from one sample, sequenced in a study of blood T cell repertoires in COVID-19. This table comes from immunoSEQ multiplex PCR, and its TCRdb copy is limited to in-frame clones, with some not included. The sample carries approximately 300,000 clones, about 89% recorded once. The sequenced material came from peripheral blood. The receptors were gathered from a man aged 25-40 years with acute or convalescent COVID-19. CDR3s include the opening cysteine and the closing phenylalanine or tryptophan. D genes are given only for firm matches. Not every row has a clone size; where given, it reads once, few, many or a size class.

CDR3aa: CASSGTGTFSSGNTIYF
CDR3nt: TGTGCCAGCAGTGGGACCGGGACTTTTAGCTCTGGAAACACCATATATTTT
v_gene: TRBV2
d_gene: -
j_gene: TRBJ1-3
abundance: -

CDR3aa: CASRDTSGRGNEQFF
CDR3nt: TGCGCCAGCAGGGATACTAGCGGGAGGGGTAATGAGCAGTTCTTC
v_gene: TRBV10-2
d_gene: TRBD2
j_gene: TRBJ2-1
abundance: -

CDR3aa: CASSQGSDLQREQYF
CDR3nt: TGCGCCAGCAGCCAAGGATCAGACCTTCAGCGCGAGCAGTACTTC
v_gene: TRBV4-1
d_gene: -
j_gene: TRBJ2-7
abundance: -

CDR3aa: CASSVKQGNTEAFF
CDR3nt: TGTGCCAGCAGCGTAAAGCAGGGGAACACTGAAGCTTTCTTT
v_gene: TRBV9
d_gene: -
j_gene: TRBJ1-1
abundance: -

CDR3aa: CASRQGYETQYF
CDR3nt: TGTGCCAGCAGACAGGGGTACGAGACCCAGTACTTC
v_gene: TRBV2
d_gene: TRBD1
j_gene: TRBJ2-5
abundance: -

CDR3aa: CAWSRPGTGGNTIYF
CDR3nt: TGTGCCTGGAGCCGCCCCGGGACAGGGGGAAACACCATATATTTT
v_gene: TRBV30
d_gene: TRBD1
j_gene: TRBJ1-3
abundance: -

CDR3aa: CASRQQGGGELFF
CDR3nt: TGTGCCAGCAGGCAACAGGGTGGCGGGGAGCTGTTTTTT
v_gene: TRBV5-6
d_gene: -
j_gene: TRBJ2-2
abundance: few

CDR3aa: CASSLVAGSYEQYF
CDR3nt: TGTGCCAGCAGCTTAGTAGCGGGGTCCTACGAGCAGTACTTC
v_gene: TRBV7-9
d_gene: TRBD2
j_gene: TRBJ2-7
abundance: -

CDR3aa: CASSLGQGLQPQHF
CDR3nt: TGTGCCAGCAGTTTGGGACAGGGGTTGCAGCCCCAGCATTTT
v_gene: TRBV28
d_gene: TRBD1
j_gene: TRBJ1-5
abundance: -

CDR3aa: CASSQTGQGGQPQHF
CDR3nt: TGCGCCAGCAGCCAGACTGGACAGGGAGGTCAGCCCCAGCATTTT
v_gene: TRBV4-1
d_gene: TRBD1
j_gene: TRBJ1-5
abundance: -

CDR3aa: CASSYGGGGYTF
CDR3nt: TGTGCCAGCAGTTACGGGGGCGGTGGCTACACCTTC
v_gene: TRBV6-5
d_gene: -
j_gene: TRBJ1-2
abundance: -

CDR3aa: CASSQETGGSVNSPLHF
CDR3nt: TGTGCCAGCAGCCAAGAAACAGGGGGGTCAGTTAATTCACCCCTCCACTTT
v_gene: TRBV3-1/TRBV3-2
d_gene: TRBD1
j_gene: TRBJ1-6
abundance: -

CDR3aa: CASSLGPGAGPLQETQYF
CDR3nt: TGTGCCAGCAGCTTGGGCCCGGGAGCGGGTCCACTCCAAGAGACCCAGTACTTC
v_gene: TRBV5-6
d_gene: -
j_gene: TRBJ2-5
abundance: -

CDR3aa: CASSRPGQGEEKLFF
CDR3nt: TGTGCCAGCAGTCGACCTGGACAGGGTGAGGAAAAACTGTTTTTT
v_gene: TRBV6-2/TRBV6-3
d_gene: TRBD1
j_gene: TRBJ1-4
abundance: -

CDR3aa: CAWSYGGTGSEKLFF
CDR3nt: TGTGCCTGGAGCTATGGCGGGACAGGGAGTGAAAAACTGTTTTTT
v_gene: TRBV30
d_gene: TRBD1
j_gene: TRBJ1-4
abundance: -

CDR3aa: CASSYSGGVTSYEQYF
CDR3nt: TGTGCCAGCAGTTACTCTGGGGGGGTAACGTCCTACGAGCAGTACTTC
v_gene: TRBV6-5
d_gene: TRBD2
j_gene: TRBJ2-7
abundance: once

CDR3aa: CASSWSPGTGKTYEQYF
CDR3nt: TGTGCCAGCAGTTGGTCCCCCGGGACAGGCAAAACCTACGAGCAGTACTTC
v_gene: TRBV28
d_gene: TRBD1
j_gene: TRBJ2-7
abundance: -

CDR3aa: CASSSGGLSNYGYTF
CDR3nt: TGTGCCAGCAGTTCAGGGGGCCTGAGTAACTATGGCTACACCTTC
v_gene: TRBV6-6
d_gene: TRBD1
j_gene: TRBJ1-2
abundance: -

CDR3aa: CASSVATRGRDTQYF
CDR3nt: TGTGCCAGCAGCGTAGCTACAAGGGGCCGAGATACGCAGTATTTT
v_gene: TRBV9
d_gene: -
j_gene: TRBJ2-3
abundance: -

CDR3aa: CASSVAGTSSLGEQFF
CDR3nt: TGTGCCAGCAGCGTAGCTGGGACTAGCTCGCTTGGTGAGCAGTTCTTC
v_gene: TRBV9
d_gene: TRBD2
j_gene: TRBJ2-1
abundance: once

CDR3aa: CSASPDRGLGGYTF
CDR3nt: TGCAGTGCTAGTCCCGACAGGGGGCTCGGTGGCTACACCTTC
v_gene: TRBV20-1
d_gene: TRBD1
j_gene: TRBJ1-2
abundance: -

CDR3aa: CASSSTGTYEQYF
CDR3nt: TGTGCCAGCAGCTCCACCGGGACCTACGAGCAGTACTTC
v_gene: TRBV7-3
d_gene: -
j_gene: TRBJ2-7
abundance: -

CDR3aa: CASRPWLAGGFNEQFF
CDR3nt: TGTGCCAGCAGACCCTGGCTAGCGGGGGGGTTTAACGAGCAGTTCTTC
v_gene: TRBV28
d_gene: TRBD2
j_gene: TRBJ2-1
abundance: -

CDR3aa: CASSFRSRDTHGETQYF
CDR3nt: TGTGCCAGCAGCTTTAGAAGCCGGGACACCCACGGGGAGACCCAGTACTTC
v_gene: TRBV5-5
d_gene: -
j_gene: TRBJ2-5
abundance: -

CDR3aa: CASSYRETQYF
CDR3nt: TGTGCCAGCAGTTATAGAGAGACCCAGTACTTC
v_gene: TRBV6-6
d_gene: -
j_gene: TRBJ2-5
abundance: -

CDR3aa: CASRDLVYEQYF
CDR3nt: TGTGCCAGCAGGGACTTAGTCTACGAGCAGTACTTC
v_gene: TRBV25-1
d_gene: -
j_gene: TRBJ2-7
abundance: once

CDR3aa: CASSPGGSQPQHF
CDR3nt: TGTGCCAGCAGCCCAGGGGGGTCCCAGCCCCAGCATTTT
v_gene: TRBV2
d_gene: TRBD1
j_gene: TRBJ1-5
abundance: once

CDR3aa: CASSSFTVYYGYTF
CDR3nt: TGTGCCAGCAGCTCGTTCACGGTATACTATGGCTACACCTTC
v_gene: TRBV13
d_gene: -
j_gene: TRBJ1-2
abundance: -

CDR3aa: CASSLAGRDLSGNTIYF
CDR3nt: TGTGCCAGCAGCTTGGCCGGGAGGGACCTCTCTGGAAACACCATATATTTT
v_gene: TRBV5-6
d_gene: -
j_gene: TRBJ1-3
abundance: -

CDR3aa: CASSDQPGYSPLHF
CDR3nt: TGTGCCAGCAGCGACCAACCAGGGTATTCACCCCTCCACTTT
v_gene: TRBV6-5
d_gene: -
j_gene: TRBJ1-6
abundance: once

CDR3aa: CASSIGTVNTGELFF
CDR3nt: TGTGCCAGTAGTATCGGGACAGTTAACACCGGGGAGCTGTTTTTT
v_gene: TRBV19
d_gene: TRBD1
j_gene: TRBJ2-2
abundance: -

CDR3aa: CASSRVGQGYGYTF
CDR3nt: TGTGCCAGCAGCCGGGTGGGACAGGGGTATGGCTACACCTTC
v_gene: TRBV7-2
d_gene: TRBD1
j_gene: TRBJ1-2
abundance: once

CDR3aa: CASSVSIGAGSEKLFF
CDR3nt: TGTGCCAGCAGCGTCTCAATAGGGGCCGGCTCCGAAAAACTGTTTTTT
v_gene: TRBV9
d_gene: -
j_gene: TRBJ1-4
abundance: -

CDR3aa: CASSPRGGGQPQHF
CDR3nt: TGTGCCAGCAGCCCCCGGGGGGGAGGTCAGCCCCAGCATTTT
v_gene: TRBV3-1/TRBV3-2
d_gene: -
j_gene: TRBJ1-5
abundance: once

CDR3aa: CASSVRGLGSDNEQFF
CDR3nt: TGTGCCAGCAGCGTAAGGGGACTAGGTTCAGACAATGAGCAGTTCTTC
v_gene: TRBV9
d_gene: TRBD2
j_gene: TRBJ2-1
abundance: -

CDR3aa: CASSIDGQGASGANVLTF
CDR3nt: TGTGCCAGTAGTATAGACGGACAGGGCGCATCTGGGGCCAACGTCCTGACTTTC
v_gene: TRBV19
d_gene: TRBD1
j_gene: TRBJ2-6
abundance: -

CDR3aa: CASSTHAGVTEAFF
CDR3nt: TGTGCCAGTAGTACACACGCAGGGGTCACTGAAGCTTTCTTT
v_gene: TRBV19
d_gene: -
j_gene: TRBJ1-1
abundance: -

CDR3aa: CASSPRSDSRLTNEKLFF
CDR3nt: TGTGCCAGCAGCCCACGTAGTGACAGCCGCCTAACTAATGAAAAACTGTTTTTT
v_gene: TRBV11-2
d_gene: -
j_gene: TRBJ1-4
abundance: -

CDR3aa: CASSYSGSGNTIYF
CDR3nt: TGTGCCAGCAGTTATTCAGGCTCTGGAAACACCATATATTTT
v_gene: TRBV6-2/TRBV6-3
d_gene: -
j_gene: TRBJ1-3
abundance: few

CDR3aa: CASRRQDSPLHF
CDR3nt: TGTGCCAGCAGGAGACAGGATTCACCCCTCCACTTT
v_gene: TRBV7-9
d_gene: -
j_gene: TRBJ1-6
abundance: -

CDR3aa: CATKTGLSYEQYF
CDR3nt: TGTGCCACCAAGACAGGGCTTTCCTACGAGCAGTACTTC
v_gene: TRBV6-5
d_gene: TRBD1
j_gene: TRBJ2-7
abundance: -

CDR3aa: CSVERGALNYGYTF
CDR3nt: TGCAGCGTTGAACGGGGAGCCCTTAACTATGGCTACACCTTC
v_gene: TRBV29-1
d_gene: -
j_gene: TRBJ1-2
abundance: -

CDR3aa: CASSSGYWRSNQPQHF
CDR3nt: TGTGCCAGCAGCTCCGGCTATTGGCGGAGCAATCAGCCCCAGCATTTT
v_gene: TRBV28
d_gene: -
j_gene: TRBJ1-5
abundance: -